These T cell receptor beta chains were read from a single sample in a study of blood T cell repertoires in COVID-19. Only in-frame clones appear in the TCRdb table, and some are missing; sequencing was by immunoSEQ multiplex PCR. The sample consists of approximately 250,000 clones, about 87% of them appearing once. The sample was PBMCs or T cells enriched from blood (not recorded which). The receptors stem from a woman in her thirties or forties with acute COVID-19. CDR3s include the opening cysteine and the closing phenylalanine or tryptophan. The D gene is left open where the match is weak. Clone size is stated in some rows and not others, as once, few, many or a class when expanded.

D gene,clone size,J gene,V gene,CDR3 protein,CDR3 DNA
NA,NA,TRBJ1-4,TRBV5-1,CASSFGQLNEKLFF,TGCGCCAGCAGCTTTGGACAGCTTAATGAAAAACTGTTTTTT
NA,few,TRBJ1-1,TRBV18,CASSPLTVTQGAFF,TGTGCCAGCTCACCACTCACCGTCACCCAGGGAGCTTTCTTT
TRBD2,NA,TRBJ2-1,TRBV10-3,CAISELKLAAYNEQFF,TGTGCCATCAGTGAGTTAAAACTAGCGGCCTACAATGAGCAGTTCTTC
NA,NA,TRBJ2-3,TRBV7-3,CASSLTESDTQYF,TGTGCCAGCAGCTTAACGGAGTCAGATACGCAGTATTTT
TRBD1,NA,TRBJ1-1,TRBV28,CASSLLDREGTEAFF,TGTGCCAGCAGTTTACTAGACAGGGAAGGCACTGAAGCTTTCTTT
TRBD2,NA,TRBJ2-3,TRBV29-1,CSVQSSGIGTDTQYF,TGCAGCGTCCAGAGTAGCGGGATCGGTACGGATACGCAGTATTTT
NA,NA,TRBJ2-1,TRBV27,CASSSTSRGSYNEQFF,TGTGCCAGCAGTTCGACGAGCAGGGGCTCCTACAATGAGCAGTTCTTC
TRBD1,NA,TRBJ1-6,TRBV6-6,CASSFDRGDSPLHF,TGTGCCAGCAGTTTTGACAGGGGCGATTCACCCCTCCACTTT
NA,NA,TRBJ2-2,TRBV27,CAMGSPNTGELFF,TGTGCCATGGGGAGCCCCAACACCGGGGAGCTGTTTTTT
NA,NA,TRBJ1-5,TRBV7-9,CASSPSFGGKTEPQHF,TGTGCCAGCAGCCCCTCCTTCGGAGGCAAAACGGAGCCCCAGCATTTT
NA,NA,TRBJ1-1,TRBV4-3,CASSQDRNTEAFF,TGCGCCAGCAGCCAAGATCGGAACACTGAAGCTTTCTTT
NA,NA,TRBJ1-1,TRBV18,CASSRLVSAGEDTEAFF,TGTGCCAGCTCACGGTTGGTATCAGCGGGGGAGGACACTGAAGCTTTCTTT
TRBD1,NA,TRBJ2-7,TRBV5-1,CASSRSGGTGTGIIEQYF,TGCGCCAGCAGCCGGTCTGGGGGGACCGGGACAGGGATTATCGAGCAGTACTTC
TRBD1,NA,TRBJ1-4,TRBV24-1,CATSDSTGANEKLFF,TGTGCCACCAGTGATTCCACAGGGGCAAATGAAAAACTGTTTTTT
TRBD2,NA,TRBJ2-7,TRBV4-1,CASSQGSSGMGEQYF,TGCGCCAGCAGCCAAGGATCTAGCGGGATGGGGGAGCAGTACTTC
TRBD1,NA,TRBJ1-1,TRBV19,CASSITGAPGAFF,TGTGCCAGTAGTATAACAGGGGCTCCAGGGGCTTTCTTT
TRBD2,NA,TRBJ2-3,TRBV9,CASSPPLANFEDTQYF,TGTGCCAGCAGCCCTCCACTAGCGAACTTTGAAGATACGCAGTATTTT
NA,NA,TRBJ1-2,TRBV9,CASSETNRHQITTYYGYTF,TGTGCCAGCAGCGAAACAAACAGGCACCAGATAACAACGTACTATGGCTACACCTTC
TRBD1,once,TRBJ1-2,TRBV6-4,CASSPGTGNGGYTF,TGTGCCAGCAGCCCCGGGACAGGGAATGGTGGCTACACCTTC
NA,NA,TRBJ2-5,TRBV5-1,CASSLRRVRETQYF,TGCGCCAGCAGCTTGAGGAGGGTGCGAGAGACCCAGTACTTC
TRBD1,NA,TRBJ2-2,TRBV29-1,CSVNRDRNTGELFF,TGCAGCGTTAACCGGGACAGAAACACCGGGGAGCTGTTTTTT
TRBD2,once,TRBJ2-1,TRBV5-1,CASSRSGNTIGEQFF,TGCGCCAGCAGTCGAAGCGGGAATACGATAGGAGAGCAGTTCTTC
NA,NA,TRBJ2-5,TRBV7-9,CASSAAGQRQETQYF,TGTGCCAGCAGTGCCGCGGGACAGAGACAAGAGACCCAGTACTTC
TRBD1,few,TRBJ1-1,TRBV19,CASSIAAQGWSPEAFF,TGTGCCAGTAGTATAGCCGCACAGGGGTGGAGTCCTGAAGCTTTCTTT
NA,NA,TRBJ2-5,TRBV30,CAWSPSETQYF,TGTGCCTGGAGCCCCTCAGAGACCCAGTACTTC
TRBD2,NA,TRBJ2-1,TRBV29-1,CSVAGTSGRSYNEQFF,TGCAGCGTCGCGGGGACTAGCGGGAGGTCCTACAATGAGCAGTTCTTC
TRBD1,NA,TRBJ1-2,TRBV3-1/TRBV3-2,CASSQEEGTVYGYTF,TGTGCCAGCAGCCAAGAAGAGGGGACAGTCTATGGCTACACCTTC
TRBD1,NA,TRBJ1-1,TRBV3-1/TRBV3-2,CASSQDLTGWVIGTEAFF,TGTGCCAGCAGCCAAGATCTGACAGGGTGGGTCATCGGCACTGAAGCTTTCTTT
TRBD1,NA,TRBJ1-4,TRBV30,CAWSVDRDEKLFF,TGTGCCTGGAGTGTGGACAGGGATGAAAAACTGTTTTTT
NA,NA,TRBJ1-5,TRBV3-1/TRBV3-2,CASSQEDKDQPQHF,TGTGCCAGCAGCCAAGAAGACAAGGATCAGCCCCAGCATTTT
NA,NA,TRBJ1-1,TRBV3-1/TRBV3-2,CASSQSATGPNTEAFF,TGTGCCAGCAGCCAATCCGCGACAGGACCGAACACTGAAGCTTTCTTT
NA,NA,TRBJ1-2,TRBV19,CASSILGQEDVLNYGYTF,TGTGCCAGTAGTATACTTGGCCAGGAGGACGTCCTAAACTATGGCTACACCTTC
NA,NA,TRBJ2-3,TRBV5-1,CASSGTGGADTQYF,TGCGCCAGCAGCGGCACAGGAGGGGCAGATACGCAGTATTTT
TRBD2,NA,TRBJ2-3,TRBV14,CASSHLAGGPIDTQYF,TGTGCCAGCAGCCACCTAGCGGGAGGGCCTATAGATACGCAGTATTTT
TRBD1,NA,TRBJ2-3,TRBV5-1,CASSAATGGFRTDTQYF,TGCGCCAGCAGCGCCGCCACAGGGGGCTTTCGCACAGATACGCAGTATTTT
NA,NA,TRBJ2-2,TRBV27,CASSLWSGASKKSGELFF,TGTGCCAGCAGTTTGTGGTCCGGTGCCTCTAAAAAATCGGGGGAGCTGTTTTTT
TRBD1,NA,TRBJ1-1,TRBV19,CASSGGQGLDTEAFF,TGTGCCAGTAGTGGGGGACAGGGTCTGGACACTGAAGCTTTCTTT
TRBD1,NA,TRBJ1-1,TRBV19,CASSLQGANTEAFF,TGTGCCAGTAGCTTACAGGGGGCGAACACTGAAGCTTTCTTT
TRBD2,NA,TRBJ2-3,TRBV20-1,CSASTSGRGGDTQYF,TGCAGTGCTAGTACTAGCGGGAGGGGAGGAGATACGCAGTATTTT
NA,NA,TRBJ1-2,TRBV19,CASSIDGQFDYTF,TGTGCCAGTAGTATAGATGGGCAGTTTGACTACACCTTC
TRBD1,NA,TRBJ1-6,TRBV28,CASSLGTGGFGDSPLHF,TGTGCCAGCAGTTTAGGGACAGGGGGCTTCGGGGATTCACCCCTCCACTTT
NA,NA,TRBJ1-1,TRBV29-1,CSVGLRNTEAFF,TGCAGCGTTGGGCTCAGGAACACTGAAGCTTTCTTT